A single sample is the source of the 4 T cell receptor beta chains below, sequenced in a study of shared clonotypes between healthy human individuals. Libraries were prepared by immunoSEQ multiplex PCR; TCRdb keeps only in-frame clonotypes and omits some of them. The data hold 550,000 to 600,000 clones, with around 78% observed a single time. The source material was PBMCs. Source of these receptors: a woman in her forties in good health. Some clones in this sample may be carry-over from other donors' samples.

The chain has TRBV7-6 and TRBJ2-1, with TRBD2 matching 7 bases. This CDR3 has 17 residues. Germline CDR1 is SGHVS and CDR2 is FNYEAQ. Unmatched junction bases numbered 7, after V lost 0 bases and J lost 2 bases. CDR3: CASSLAVASGTYNEQFF. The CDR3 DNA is TGTGCCAGCAGCTTAGCAGTAGCTAGCGGCACCTACAATGAGCAGTTCTTC.

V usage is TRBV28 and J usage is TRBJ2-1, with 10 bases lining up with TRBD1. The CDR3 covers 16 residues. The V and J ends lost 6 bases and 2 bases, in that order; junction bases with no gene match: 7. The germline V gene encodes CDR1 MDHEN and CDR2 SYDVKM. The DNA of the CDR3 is TGTGCCAGCAGCAAGGGACAGGGGATCGCCTACAATGAGCAGTTCTTC. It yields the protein CASSKGQGIAYNEQFF.

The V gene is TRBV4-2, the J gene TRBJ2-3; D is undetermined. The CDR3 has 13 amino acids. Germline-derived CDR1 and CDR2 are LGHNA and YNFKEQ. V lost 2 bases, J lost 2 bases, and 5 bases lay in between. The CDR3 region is CASSQLATDTQYF. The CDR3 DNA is TGTGCCAGCAGCCAATTAGCCACAGATACGCAGTATTTT.

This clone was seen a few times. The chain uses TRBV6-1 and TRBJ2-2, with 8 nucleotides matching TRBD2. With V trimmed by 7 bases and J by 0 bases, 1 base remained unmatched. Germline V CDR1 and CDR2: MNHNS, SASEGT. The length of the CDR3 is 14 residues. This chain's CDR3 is CASISGTNTGELFF. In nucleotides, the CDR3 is TGTGCCAGCATTAGCGGGACGAACACCGGGGAGCTGTTTTTT.